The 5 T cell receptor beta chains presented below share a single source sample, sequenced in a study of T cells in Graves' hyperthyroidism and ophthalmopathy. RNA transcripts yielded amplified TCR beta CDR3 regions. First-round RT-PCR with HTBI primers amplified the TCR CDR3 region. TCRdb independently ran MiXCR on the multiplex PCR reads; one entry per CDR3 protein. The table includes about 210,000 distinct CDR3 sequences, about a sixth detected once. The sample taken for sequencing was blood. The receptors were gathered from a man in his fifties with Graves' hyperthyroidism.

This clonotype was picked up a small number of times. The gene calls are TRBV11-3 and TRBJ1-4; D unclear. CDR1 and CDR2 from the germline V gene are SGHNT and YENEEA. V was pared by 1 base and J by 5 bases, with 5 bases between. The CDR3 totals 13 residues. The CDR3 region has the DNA TGTGCCAGCAGCTTAGCCCGGAATGAAAAACTGTTTTTT. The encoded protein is CASSLARNEKLFF.

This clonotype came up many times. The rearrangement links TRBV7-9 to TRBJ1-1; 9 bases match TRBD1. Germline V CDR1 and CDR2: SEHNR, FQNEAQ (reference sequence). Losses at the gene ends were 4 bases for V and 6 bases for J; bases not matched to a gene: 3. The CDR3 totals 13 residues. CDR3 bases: TGTGCCAGCAGCTCACAGGGGGCCTCTGAAGCTTTCTTT. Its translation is CASSSQGASEAFF.

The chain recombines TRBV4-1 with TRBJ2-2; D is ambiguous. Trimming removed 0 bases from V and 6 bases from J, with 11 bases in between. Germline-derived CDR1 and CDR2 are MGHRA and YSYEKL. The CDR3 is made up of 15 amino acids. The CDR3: CASSQEISGSGELFF. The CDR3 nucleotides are TGCGCCAGCAGCCAAGAGATTTCGGGTTCCGGGGAGCTGTTTTTT.

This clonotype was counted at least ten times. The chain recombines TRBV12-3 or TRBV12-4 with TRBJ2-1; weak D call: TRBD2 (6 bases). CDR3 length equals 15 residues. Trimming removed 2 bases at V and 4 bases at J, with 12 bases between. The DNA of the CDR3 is TGTGCCAGCAGTTTACTGTCTAGCGCTTACAATGAGCAGTTCTTC. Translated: CASSLLSSAYNEQFF.

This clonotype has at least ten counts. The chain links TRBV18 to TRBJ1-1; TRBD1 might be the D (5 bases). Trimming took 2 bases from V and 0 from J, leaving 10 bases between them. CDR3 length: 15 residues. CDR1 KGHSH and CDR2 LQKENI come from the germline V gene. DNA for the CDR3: TGTGCCAGCTCACCAGGGGCGGGGATGAACACTGAAGCTTTCTTT. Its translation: CASSPGAGMNTEAFF.